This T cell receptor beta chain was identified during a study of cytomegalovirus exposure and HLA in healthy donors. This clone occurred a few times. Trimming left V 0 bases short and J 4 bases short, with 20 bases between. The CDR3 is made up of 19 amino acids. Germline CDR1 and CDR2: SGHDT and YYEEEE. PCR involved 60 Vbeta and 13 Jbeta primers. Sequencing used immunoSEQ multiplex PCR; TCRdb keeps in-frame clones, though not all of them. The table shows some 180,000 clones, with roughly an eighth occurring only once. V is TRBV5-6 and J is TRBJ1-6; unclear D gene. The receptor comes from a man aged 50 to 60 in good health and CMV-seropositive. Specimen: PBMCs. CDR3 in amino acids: CASSLVQVLGGYYNSPLHF. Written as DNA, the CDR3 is TGTGCCAGCAGCTTGGTACAAGTTCTCGGCGGGTATTATAATTCACCCCTCCACTTT.